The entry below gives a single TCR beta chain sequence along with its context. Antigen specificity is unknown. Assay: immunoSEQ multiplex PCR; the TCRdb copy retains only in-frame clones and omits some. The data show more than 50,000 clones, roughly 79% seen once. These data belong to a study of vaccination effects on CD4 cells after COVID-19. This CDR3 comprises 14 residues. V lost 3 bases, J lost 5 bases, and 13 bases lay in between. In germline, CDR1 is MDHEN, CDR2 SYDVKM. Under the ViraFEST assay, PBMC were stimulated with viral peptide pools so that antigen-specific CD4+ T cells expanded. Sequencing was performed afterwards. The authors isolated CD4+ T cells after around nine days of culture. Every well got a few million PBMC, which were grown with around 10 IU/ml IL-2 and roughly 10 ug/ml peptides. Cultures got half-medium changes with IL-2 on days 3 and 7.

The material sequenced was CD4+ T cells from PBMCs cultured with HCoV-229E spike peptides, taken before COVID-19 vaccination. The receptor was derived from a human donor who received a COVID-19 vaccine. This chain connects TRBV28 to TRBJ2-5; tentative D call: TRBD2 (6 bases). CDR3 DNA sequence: TGTGCCAGCAGTTTTTTGGGTCGGGAGGAGACCCAGTACTTC. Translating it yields CASSFLGREETQYF.